A single sample is the source of the 32 T cell receptor beta chains below, sequenced in a study of T cells in localized non-small cell lung cancer. TCRdb's copy holds only in-frame clones and misses some; the assay was immunoSEQ multiplex PCR. The table records about 78,000 clones, approximately 84% of them present only once. The specimen was peripheral blood, collected before any cancer treatment. These receptor sequences come from a man between 40 and 70 years old with stage I lung adenocarcinoma.

This chain uses TRBV7-9 with TRBJ2-7; D assignment may be TRBD1 or TRBD2 (6 bases each). The germline V gene has CDR1 SEHNR and CDR2 FQNEAQ (reference sequence). Trimming took 7 bases from V and 2 from J, leaving 15 bases between them. The CDR3 sequence is 14 residues long. The CDR3 protein is CASIPGAGAYEQYF. The CDR3 region has the DNA TGTGCCAGCATTCCGGGGGCAGGGGCCTACGAGCAGTACTTC. Drawing the rest from reference TRBV7-9 and TRBJ2-7, the complete variable domain is DTGVSQNPRHKITKRGQNVTFRCDPISEHNRLYWYRQTLGQGPEFLTYFQNEAQLEKSRLLSDRFSAERPKGSFSTLEIQRTEQGDSAMYLCASIPGAGAYEQYFGPGTRLTVT.

The genes are TRBV29-1 and TRBJ1-5; 9 bases align to TRBD1. CDR3 length: 14 residues. V lost 4 bases to trimming and J lost 6 bases; unmatched junction nucleotides: 7. The germline V gene encodes CDR1 SQVTM and CDR2 ANQGSEA. The CDR3 is CSVAPGQGGQPQHF. CDR3 DNA: TGCAGCGTTGCACCGGGACAGGGTGGTCAGCCCCAGCATTTT.

The rearrangement uses TRBV27 and TRBJ2-1, with TRBD2 matching over 9 bases. Per germline, CDR1 MNHEY and CDR2 SMNVEV (reference sequence). With V trimmed by 5 bases and J by 6 bases, 5 bases remained unmatched. The CDR3 consists of 14 residues. The CDR3 reads CASSRAGGVNEQFF. The CDR3 DNA is TGTGCCAGCAGTCGAGCGGGAGGAGTCAATGAGCAGTTCTTC.

This chain connects TRBV7-9 to TRBJ2-1; tentative D call: TRBD1 (5 bases). V lost 1 base to trimming and J lost 8 bases, with 21 bases between them. The CDR3 is 17 residues long. Germline assignment: CDR1 SEHNR and CDR2 FQNEAQ (reference sequence). In nucleotides, the CDR3 is TGTGCCAGCAGCTTAGAAATGTGGGGCCGGAATCTCGATGAGCAGTTCTTC. This encodes CASSLEMWGRNLDEQFF.

The chain uses TRBV7-6 and TRBJ1-5, with D possibly being TRBD1 (6 bases). The germline V gene encodes CDR1 SGHVS and CDR2 FNYEAQ. The CDR3 has 16 residues. Trimming pared 4 bases from V and 1 base from J, leaving 14 bases between. CDR3 DNA sequence: TGTGCCAGCAGCTCGAACGGGGGGCTAAGCAATCAGCCCCAGCATTTT. Translation: CASSSNGGLSNQPQHF.

The chain joins TRBV28 to TRBJ2-5, with D possibly being TRBD1 (5 bases). Trimming removed 2 bases at V and 1 base at J, with 8 bases between. This CDR3 comprises 14 residues. Germline V gives CDR1 MDHEN, CDR2 SYDVKM. CDR3 coding DNA: TGTGCCAGCAGTTTACAGGGCGCCCAAGAGACCCAGTACTTC. It codes for CASSLQGAQETQYF.

This clone occurred a few times. V gene TRBV7-2 combines with J gene TRBJ2-1; 9 positions agree with TRBD2. The CDR3 contains 16 residues. J was trimmed by 4 bases and V by 6 bases; bases with no gene match: 10. Germline CDR1 and CDR2: SGHTA and FQGNSA. DNA of the CDR3: TGTGCCAGCAGTAGACGTGCGGGAGGGCGATACAATGAGCAGTTCTTC. This sequence encodes CASSRRAGGRYNEQFF.

The rearrangement joins TRBV11-1 to TRBJ2-7; D gene unclear. The CDR3 has 11 amino acids. Germline CDR1 and CDR2: SGHAT and FQDESV (reference sequence). V lost 3 bases, J lost 7 bases, and 7 bases lay in between. CDR3 protein: CASSFGPEQYF. The DNA of the CDR3 is TGTGCCAGCAGCTTTGGACCAGAGCAGTACTTC.

The rearrangement links TRBV18 to TRBJ1-5; D is uncertain. Germline CDR1 and CDR2: KGHSH and LQKENI. V lost 2 bases, J lost 2 bases, and 7 bases lay in between. The CDR3 has 14 amino acids. The CDR3, as DNA: TGTGCCAGCTCACCATGGGGTGGCAATCAGCCCCAGCATTTT. This translates into CASSPWGGNQPQHF.

There are a few counts of this clone. The chain links TRBV19 to TRBJ1-2, with a tentative D call TRBD1 (5 bases). In germline, CDR1 is LNHDA, CDR2 SQIVND (reference sequence). This CDR3 comprises 15 residues. Trimming removed 6 bases from V and 7 bases from J, with 21 bases in between. The chain's CDR3 is CASRITGSPGGGYTF. The CDR3 DNA reads TGTGCCAGTAGAATCACGGGATCCCCTGGGGGTGGCTACACCTTC.

This chain connects TRBV7-2 to TRBJ1-1; D uncertain. Looked up from germline, CDR1 is SGHTA and CDR2 is FQGNSA. V lost 7 bases and J lost 2, with 14 bases in between. The CDR3 length is 14 residues. The CDR3 is CASTSAAGNTEAFF. As DNA, the CDR3 is TGTGCCAGCACCTCAGCCGCGGGAAACACTGAAGCTTTCTTT.

The chain combines TRBV4-1 with TRBJ2-1; D may correspond to TRBD1 or TRBD2 (7 bases each). The CDR3 is 16 amino acids. Trimming cost V 0 bases and J 8 bases, with 17 bases left between them. The germline V gene encodes CDR1 MGHRA and CDR2 YSYEKL. The CDR3 reads CASSQDRGGGGDEQFF. In DNA, the CDR3 is TGCGCCAGCAGCCAAGATCGAGGGGGAGGGGGCGATGAGCAGTTCTTC.

The chain couples TRBV19 to TRBJ2-7; D is possibly TRBD2 (5 bases). The CDR3 spans 14 residues. V shed 2 bases and J shed 3 bases, with 11 bases lying between them. In germline, CDR1 is LNHDA, CDR2 SQIVND (reference sequence). CDR3 region: CASSIRTENYEQYF. The CDR3, as DNA: TGTGCCAGTAGTATAAGGACTGAGAACTACGAGCAGTACTTC.

The chain joins TRBV7-9 to TRBJ1-2, with 9 positions matching TRBD1. The CDR3 runs to 15 residues. J was trimmed by 4 bases and V by 3 bases; bases with no gene match: 6. Germline V gene sequence: CDR1 SEHNR, CDR2 FQNEAQ (reference sequence). CDR3 region: CASSFSGDRAYGYTF. For the CDR3, the DNA is TGTGCCAGCAGCTTTTCAGGGGACAGGGCCTATGGCTACACCTTC. The full variable domain, with the rest looked up from reference TRBV7-9 and TRBJ1-2, is DTGVSQNPRHKITKRGQNVTFRCDPISEHNRLYWYRQTLGQGPEFLTYFQNEAQLEKSRLLSDRFSAERPKGSFSTLEIQRTEQGDSAMYLCASSFSGDRAYGYTFGSGTRLTVV.

The rearrangement links TRBV5-5 to TRBJ1-3; D unclear. V was pared by 2 bases and J by 0 bases, with 9 bases between. Germline CDR1 reads SGHKS; CDR2 reads YYEKEE (reference sequence). The CDR3 contains 15 residues. DNA of the CDR3: TGTGCCAGCAGCTTAACAAGCCTCTCTGGAAACACCATATATTTT. Protein: CASSLTSLSGNTIYF.

The rearrangement links TRBV7-2 to TRBJ2-3; TRBD2 might be the D (6 bases). The V gene lost 5 bases and the J gene lost 2 bases, with 17 bases spanning the gap. CDR3 length equals 16 residues. Per the germline V gene, CDR1 is SGHTA and CDR2 is FQGNSA. DNA of the CDR3: TGTGCCAGCAGCAAAGAACCGGGACTCCTCACAGATACGCAGTATTTT. Its protein product is CASSKEPGLLTDTQYF.

V usage is TRBV7-3 and J usage is TRBJ2-7; D perhaps matches TRBD2 (5 bases). Trimming took off 3 bases at V and 7 bases at J, with 34 bases between the two ends. The CDR3 covers 20 residues. Germline V gene data show CDR1 as SGHTA and CDR2 as FQGTGA. CDR3: CASSFSTLSPLVRVVGEQYF. As DNA, the CDR3 is TGTGCCAGCAGCTTCTCCACTCTAAGTCCACTAGTGCGGGTAGTGGGAGAGCAGTACTTC.

The chain has TRBV7-8 and TRBJ2-3; maybe TRBD2 (7 bases). V lost 2 bases and J 3 bases, leaving 15 bases between the germline ends. CDR3 length: 16 residues. From germline, CDR1 is SGHVS and CDR2 FQNEAQ. Here the CDR3 reads CASSLSGGAKTDTQYF. DNA for the CDR3: TGTGCCAGCAGCTTATCGGGGGGCGCAAAGACAGATACGCAGTATTTT.

The CDR3 sequence: CASSSEGNYGYTF. CDR3 in DNA: TGTGCCAGTAGTTCAGAGGGTAACTATGGCTACACCTTC. The rearrangement uses TRBV19 and TRBJ1-2; D uncertain. CDR1 is LNHDA and CDR2 is SQIVND in the germline V gene (reference sequence). V gave up 5 bases and J gave up 1 base, with 8 bases separating them. The CDR3 sequence is 13 residues long.

CDR3 bases: TGTGCCAGCCGGACAGGGCACTACGAGCAGTACTTC. Its protein product is CASRTGHYEQYF. The V gene is TRBV6-5, the J gene TRBJ2-7, with TRBD1 matching over 8 bases. Trimming at V came to 8 bases and at J to 3 bases, leaving 3 bases not matched to a gene. The V gene's germline CDR1 is MNHEY and CDR2 SVGAGI. This CDR3 is 12 amino acids long.

V and J are TRBV6-1 and TRBJ2-7, with 9 bases aligning to TRBD2. This CDR3 comprises 17 residues. Trimming removed 2 bases from V and 3 bases from J; junction bases left unmatched: 11. CDR1 and CDR2 (germline): MNHNS, SASEGT. DNA for the CDR3: TGTGCCAGCAGTGAAACAAGCGGGAGGCCCCCTTTCTACGAGCAGTACTTC. It specifies CASSETSGRPPFYEQYF.

V gene TRBV9 combines with J gene TRBJ1-3; D is uncertain. Trimming pared 4 bases from V and 3 bases from J, leaving 14 bases between. Germline V CDR1 and CDR2: SGDLS, YYNGEE. This CDR3 region has 15 residues. The CDR3 coding sequence is TGTGCCAGCAGCTCCCCCGGCGGGGTTGGAAACACCATATATTTT. It codes for CASSSPGGVGNTIYF.

CDR3 amino acids: CAWMDRPADTQYF. The CDR3 coding sequence is TGTGCCTGGATGGACAGACCCGCAGATACGCAGTATTTT. The chain couples TRBV30 to TRBJ2-3, with a weak D call TRBD1 (6 bases). Trimming removed 4 bases at V and 4 bases at J, with 12 bases between. CDR3 length equals 13 residues. Germline assignment: CDR1 GTSNPN and CDR2 SVGIG (reference sequence). Filled out from reference TRBV30 and TRBJ2-3, the complete variable domain reads SQTIHQWPATLVQPVGSPLSLECTVEGTSNPNLYWYRQAAGRGLQLLFYSVGIGQISSEVPQNLSASRPQDRQFILSSKKLLLSDSGFYLCAWMDRPADTQYFGPGTRLTVL.

The chain has TRBV18 and TRBJ2-1; D ambiguous. This CDR3 contains 14 residues. With 3 bases removed from V and 9 bases from J, the gap between germline ends came to 15 bases. Germline V lookup: CDR1 KGHSH, CDR2 LQKENI. The CDR3 coding sequence is TGTGCCAGCTCACCGATGCAATTGACGACTGAGCAGTTCTTC. Residues: CASSPMQLTTEQFF. The full variable domain, completed using reference TRBV18 and TRBJ2-1, is NAGVMQNPRHLVRRRGQEARLRCSPMKGHSHVYWYRQLPEEGLKFMVYLQKENIIDESGMPKERFSAEFPKEGPSILRIQQVVRGDSAAYFCASSPMQLTTEQFFGPGTRLTVL.

The gene calls are TRBV30 and TRBJ1-1; 9 bases align to TRBD1. The CDR3 sequence is 14 residues long. The germline CDR1 and CDR2 sequences are GTSNPN and SVGIG (reference sequence). V shed 7 bases, J shed 1 base, and the junction held 7 bases outside the gene matches. CDR3 loop: CAYGTGTGNTEAFF. CDR3 nucleotide sequence: TGTGCCTACGGGACAGGGACCGGGAACACTGAAGCTTTCTTT.

V usage is TRBV6-6 and J usage is TRBJ1-5; D call uncertain. Trimming pared 2 bases from V and 7 bases from J, leaving 9 bases between. The germline V gene encodes CDR1 MNHNY and CDR2 SVGAGI (reference sequence). The CDR3 extends over 13 amino acids. The CDR3 nucleotides read TGTGCCAGCAGTTACGACGGGCGACAGCCCCAGCATTTT. This encodes CASSYDGRQPQHF.

The chain's CDR3 is CASSQYGRGYEQYF. In nucleotides, the CDR3 is TGCGCCAGCAGCCAATACGGACGGGGCTACGAGCAGTACTTC. The V gene is TRBV4-1, the J gene TRBJ2-7, with D possibly matching TRBD2 (5 bases). The CDR3 sequence is 14 residues long. V lost 2 bases to trimming and J lost 3 bases, with 11 bases between them. Looked up from germline, CDR1 is MGHRA and CDR2 is YSYEKL.

The chain links TRBV2 to TRBJ2-4, with D perhaps assigned TRBD1 or TRBD2 (6 bases each). Germline assignment: CDR1 SNHLY and CDR2 FYNNEI. Trimming stripped 2 bases from V and 2 bases from J, with 16 bases between. The CDR3 has 17 amino acids. CDR3 in amino acids: CASSERRGTETKNIQYF. The DNA for the CDR3 is TGTGCCAGCAGTGAAAGAAGGGGGACTGAGACCAAAAACATTCAGTACTTC.

The rearrangement links TRBV28 to TRBJ2-4; possibly TRBD1 for D (7 bases). The V and J ends lost 6 bases and 0 bases respectively, with 24 bases between them. This CDR3 has 19 residues. The germline V gene has CDR1 MDHEN and CDR2 SYDVKM. The CDR3 sequence is CASSRGQGGLWLAKNIQYF. The CDR3 bases are TGTGCCAGCAGCCGGGGGCAGGGGGGCCTCTGGCTAGCCAAAAACATTCAGTACTTC.

The V and J genes are TRBV5-4 and TRBJ2-7; D gene ambiguous. V dropped 4 bases and J dropped 0 bases, with 14 bases sitting between them. This CDR3 contains 15 residues. CDR1 is SGHNT and CDR2 is YYREEE in the germline V gene (reference sequence). CDR3 in amino acids: CASSRDWGSSYEQYF. CDR3 sequence (DNA): TGTGCCAGCAGCCGTGACTGGGGTAGCTCCTACGAGCAGTACTTC. Looking up the rest from reference TRBV5-4 and TRBJ2-7 gives the full variable domain: ETGVTQSPTHLIKTRGQQVTLRCSSQSGHNTVSWYQQALGQGPQFIFQYYREEENGRGNFPPRFSGLQFPNYSSELNVNALELDDSALYLCASSRDWGSSYEQYFGPGTRLTVT.

This clone was counted a few times. The V gene is TRBV7-2, the J gene TRBJ1-2; D is unresolved. The CDR3 is 15 amino acids. The V gene's germline CDR1 is SGHTA and CDR2 FQGNSA. V lost 1 base to trimming and J lost 4 bases, with 13 bases between them. Here the CDR3 reads CASSLVFRSPYGYTF. DNA of the CDR3: TGTGCCAGCAGCTTAGTATTCCGCTCCCCCTATGGCTACACCTTC.

This clone was recorded once. The rearrangement joins TRBV30 to TRBJ1-2; no firm D call. V dropped 0 bases and J dropped 8 bases, with 13 bases sitting between them. CDR3 size: 13 residues. Germline CDR1 GTSNPN, CDR2 SVGIG (reference sequence). The CDR3 coding sequence is TGTGCCTGGAGTGTACCTGGATGGCGGGGCTACACCTTC. Translated, it gives CAWSVPGWRGYTF. Variable domain in full (rest from reference TRBV30 and TRBJ1-2): SQTIHQWPATLVQPVGSPLSLECTVEGTSNPNLYWYRQAAGRGLQLLFYSVGIGQISSEVPQNLSASRPQDRQFILSSKKLLLSDSGFYLCAWSVPGWRGYTFGSGTRLTVV.